The clone carrying this T cell receptor beta chain has only a few counts. Its specificity is not known. Next came a second PCR, run for 7 to 11 cycles, which used a sample-barcoded 5' primer along with a J-beta primer mix. Every molecule of cDNA carried a tag from a template-switch adaptor with 12 random nucleotides. Samples each returned at least 3 million CDR3-containing paired-end reads. Using its own MiXCR run on the 5' RACE reads, TCRdb lists one record per CDR3 protein. The sample records roughly 2 million distinct CDR3 sequences, about 49% being singletons. This entry comes from a study of blood T cells in healthy people across ages. Findings and caveats of the study: Roughly linear declines in TCR beta diversity per million T cells occurred with age.

Caucasian individuals from Russia who were healthy and aged about 6 to 95 acted as donors. From germline, CDR1 is DFQATT and CDR2 SNEGSKA (reference sequence). The CDR3 is 15 amino acids. The junction had 12 bases not matched to a gene; V was cut back by 6 bases and J by 6 bases. The sequencing input was blood. The clonotype was recovered from a woman in her thirties or forties in good health. The J gene is TRBJ2-1, the V gene TRBV20-1; 9 bases agree with TRBD2. The CDR3: CSAYRVAGDLNEQFF. The CDR3 coding sequence is TGCAGTGCCTATCGGGTAGCGGGGGACCTCAATGAGCAGTTCTTC.